The 24 T cell receptor beta chains listed next were all sequenced from one sample in a study of control samples from healthy donors and cancer patients (dated by TCRdb to about 2020). Libraries were constructed by the immunoSEQ multiplex PCR assay. TCRdb retrieved this table from immuneACCESS and kept in-frame rearrangements only. Not all clones are present; in checked studies, unresolved V genes account for under half, and no reason is known for the remainder. Within this sample are approximately 100,000 clones, with over 65% of them counted one time only. The ten top clones hold approximately 2.1% of the sample. What was sequenced was blood. The origin of the receptors is a woman in her thirties or forties in good health.

The chain combines TRBV12-3 or TRBV12-4 with TRBJ2-7; tentative D call: TRBD1 (6 bases). The V end was cut by 5 bases, the J end by 2 bases, with 10 bases between. The CDR3 runs 13 residues. CDR3 nucleotides: TGTGCCAGCAGTCTGGGGACACCCTACGAGCAGTACTTC. Protein sequence: CASSLGTPYEQYF.

This clone has a single count. CDR3 bases: TGTGCCAGCAGCCAAAGTCGCAGGGGTTCTGGAAACACCATATATTTT. This encodes CASSQSRRGSGNTIYF. The gene calls are TRBV3-1 (or the pseudogene TRBV3-2) and TRBJ1-3, with D maybe TRBD1 (6 bases). Germline lookup yields CDR1 LGHDT and CDR2 YNNKEL (reference sequence). The CDR3 sequence is 16 residues long. The ends were cut back, 2 bases at V and 1 base at J, with 12 bases in the middle.

This chain's CDR3 is CASSGDRVYEQYF. The CDR3 DNA sequence: TGTGCCAGCAGTGGGGACAGGGTATACGAGCAGTACTTC. The chain combines TRBV2 with TRBJ2-7; 9 nucleotides line up with TRBD1. V lost 4 bases, J lost 4 bases, and 2 bases stayed unmatched. The CDR3 runs 13 residues. The V gene's germline CDR1 is SNHLY and CDR2 FYNNEI.

CDR3 in amino acids: CASSTGDSSSYEQYF. Written as DNA, the CDR3 is TGCGCCAGCAGCACGGGGGACTCCAGCTCCTACGAGCAGTACTTC. This sequence joins TRBV5-1 and TRBJ2-7; TRBD2 is a possible D gene (6 bases). The CDR3 covers 15 residues. Germline values: CDR1 SGHRS, CDR2 YFSETQ. Trimming removed 4 bases at V and 0 bases at J, with 14 bases between.

The V call is TRBV7-6, the J call TRBJ1-1; 9 positions match TRBD1. Losses at the gene ends were 1 base for V and 11 bases for J; bases not matched to a gene: 11. The germline gives CDR1 SGHVS, CDR2 FNYEAQ. This CDR3 contains 15 residues. The CDR3 region has the DNA TGTGCCAGCAGCTTAGTAACCGGGACAGGGAAGGGCGCTTTCTTT. It specifies CASSLVTGTGKGAFF.

About this clone itself: The sample contains more than one DNA sequence encoding this CDR3. The genes are TRBV5-1 and TRBJ1-4; D is possibly TRBD1 (5 bases). Germline loops: CDR1 SGHRS, CDR2 YFSETQ. The CDR3 length is 14 residues. Trimming stripped 0 bases from V and 8 bases from J, with 11 bases between. The CDR3 nucleotides are TGCGCCAGCAGCTTGGAAAGGGGAGGAGAAAAACTGTTTTTT. Its translation is CASSLERGGEKLFF.

The V call is TRBV11-1, the J call TRBJ1-3; 8 nucleotides agree with TRBD1. This CDR3 is 15 amino acids long. Germline V CDR1 and CDR2: SGHAT, FQDESV (reference sequence). Trimming removed 5 bases from V and 2 bases from J; junction bases left unmatched: 5. CDR3 amino acids: CASSKRTGTGNTIYF. CDR3 sequence (DNA): TGTGCCAGCAGCAAAAGGACAGGGACTGGAAACACCATATATTTT. Using reference TRBV11-1 and TRBJ1-3 for the parts outside the CDR3, the full variable domain is EAEVAQSPRYKITEKSQAVAFWCDPISGHATLYWYRQILGQGPELLVQFQDESVVDDSQLPKDRFSAERLKGVDSTLKIQPAELGDSAMYLCASSKRTGTGNTIYFGEGSWLTVV.

The rearrangement joins TRBV2 to TRBJ1-5, with TRBD1 as a possible D gene (5 bases). CDR1 is SNHLY, CDR2 FYNNEI, per germline. The CDR3 totals 14 residues. Deletions cut 3 bases from V and 7 bases from J, with 13 bases between. CDR3 amino acids: CASSEMSGLQPQHF. The CDR3 DNA reads TGTGCCAGCAGTGAGATGTCGGGACTCCAGCCCCAGCATTTT. Filled out from reference TRBV2 and TRBJ1-5, the complete variable domain reads EPEVTQTPSHQVTQMGQEVILRCVPISNHLYFYWYRQILGQKVEFLVSFYNNEISEKSEIFDDQFSVERPDGSNFTLKIRSTKLEDSAMYFCASSEMSGLQPQHFGDGTRLSIL.

The chain carries TRBV5-1 and TRBJ1-6; 9 bases fit TRBD1. This CDR3 comprises 16 residues. Trimming cost V 0 bases and J 6 bases; bases outside gene matches: 4. The germline V gene has CDR1 SGHRS and CDR2 YFSETQ. CDR3 amino acids: CASSLGQGESNSPLHF. The CDR3 DNA follows: TGCGCCAGCAGCTTGGGACAGGGGGAAAGTAATTCACCCCTCCACTTT.

The J gene is TRBJ1-2, the V gene TRBV4-1, with D unclear. Deletions cut 4 bases from V and 8 bases from J, with 23 bases between. Germline loops: CDR1 MGHRA, CDR2 YSYEKL. This CDR3 spans 16 amino acids. In DNA, the CDR3 is TGCGCCAGCAGCCCAACAATCACTCTAGGCCTCAAGGGCTACACCTTC. Translation: CASSPTITLGLKGYTF.

This sequence joins TRBV5-1 and TRBJ1-4, with 8 bases that match TRBD1. V lost 4 bases, J lost 1 base, and 9 bases stayed unmatched. Germline CDR1 reads SGHRS; CDR2 reads YFSETQ. The CDR3 extends over 17 amino acids. CDR3 sequence reads: CASSPGQGGRTNEKLFF. DNA for the CDR3: TGCGCCAGCAGCCCCGGACAGGGAGGGCGAACTAATGAAAAACTGTTTTTT.

This clone was seen only once. The chain couples TRBV5-4 to TRBJ2-7; TRBD1 matches at 10 bases. This CDR3 has 16 amino acids. V lost 4 bases to trimming and J lost 5 bases; unmatched junction nucleotides: 12. Germline CDR1 SGHNT, CDR2 YYREEE (reference sequence). The CDR3 loop reads CASSKKSGQGIDEQYF. CDR3 DNA sequence: TGTGCCAGCAGCAAAAAGTCGGGACAGGGGATAGACGAGCAGTACTTC.

This chain joins TRBV5-4 and TRBJ2-3; 9 nucleotides match TRBD2. The germline V gene has CDR1 SGHNT and CDR2 YYREEE (reference sequence). The CDR3 is 15 amino acids. Trimming removed 5 bases from V and 5 bases from J; junction bases left unmatched: 9. DNA of the CDR3: TGTGCCAGCAGGGAGGTTAGCGGGGGCGAAGATACGCAGTATTTT. The encoded protein is CASREVSGGEDTQYF.

This clone came up a few times. The V call is TRBV5-5, the J call TRBJ2-3; perhaps TRBD1 as D (6 bases). CDR1 and CDR2 (germline): SGHKS, YYEKEE (reference sequence). Trimming removed 1 base from V and 5 bases from J, with 14 bases in between. The CDR3 has 15 residues. The CDR3 region is CASSLRAGVVDTQYF. The DNA of the CDR3 is TGTGCCAGCAGCTTGAGGGCAGGGGTTGTAGATACGCAGTATTTT.

The rearrangement joins TRBV5-1 to TRBJ2-5; TRBD1 matches 7 bases. Looked up from germline, CDR1 is SGHRS and CDR2 is YFSETQ. The CDR3 length is 15 residues. V lost 3 bases and J lost 1; bases outside the gene matches: 6. CDR3 amino acids: CASSWRQGVQETQYF. CDR3 DNA sequence: TGCGCCAGCAGCTGGAGACAGGGTGTCCAAGAGACCCAGTACTTC.

J is TRBJ2-1 and V is TRBV6-5; D is ambiguous. The germline gives CDR1 MNHEY, CDR2 SVGAGI. The CDR3 extends over 14 amino acids. Trimming shortened V by 0 bases and J by 9 bases, and 12 bases separated the two germline ends. The CDR3 nucleotides are TGTGCCAGCAGTTACTCGCGGAGAACGTCTGAGCAGTTCTTC. Its protein is CASSYSRRTSEQFF.

The gene calls are TRBV4-1 and TRBJ2-7; 12 positions match TRBD1. The germline gives CDR1 MGHRA, CDR2 YSYEKL. J lost 7 bases, V lost 4 bases, and 11 bases had no gene match. The CDR3 totals 16 residues. CDR3 bases: TGCGCCAGCAGCCCTAACTCGGGACAGGGGGCAGGTGAGCAGTACTTC. It is translated as CASSPNSGQGAGEQYF.

The chain has TRBV5-5 and TRBJ1-1; D is undetermined. V dropped 4 bases and J dropped 0 bases, with 4 bases sitting between them. CDR1 and CDR2 (germline): SGHKS, YYEKEE (reference sequence). The CDR3 covers 12 residues. The CDR3 nucleotides are TGTGCCAGCAGCCATATGAACACTGAAGCTTTCTTT. This gives the protein CASSHMNTEAFF.

This chain's CDR3 is CASSYGRAGNTEAFF. The CDR3 DNA reads TGTGCCAGCAGTTATGGGCGGGCAGGGAATACTGAAGCTTTCTTT. The chain employs TRBV6-2 or TRBV6-3 and TRBJ1-1; tentative D call: TRBD1 (5 bases). V lost 3 bases to trimming and J lost 5 bases, with 16 bases between them. CDR1 and CDR2 from the germline V gene are MNHEY and SVGEGT. This CDR3 contains 15 residues.

This chain connects TRBV6-5 to TRBJ2-7; TRBD1 matches 7 bases. V lost 6 bases and J lost 2; bases outside the gene matches: 7. CDR3 length equals 14 residues. CDR1 is MNHEY, CDR2 SVGAGI, per germline. The CDR3 DNA follows: TGTGCCAGCAGCCTCCAGGGGGTAACCTACGAGCAGTACTTC. As protein: CASSLQGVTYEQYF.

This chain links TRBV4-3 with TRBJ2-7; TRBD2 matches 12 bases. In germline, CDR1 is LGHNA, CDR2 YSLEER. The CDR3 is 15 amino acids. V shed 0 bases and J 9 bases; nucleotides not matched to a gene: 6. The CDR3 sequence is CASSQDLAGGVRQYF. The CDR3 DNA sequence: TGCGCCAGCAGCCAAGATCTAGCGGGGGGGGTTCGGCAGTACTTC.

This rearrangement joins TRBV11-3 to TRBJ1-2; no reliable D call. CDR3 length: 14 amino acids. V was pared by 2 bases and J by 7 bases, with 14 bases between. Germline V gene sequence: CDR1 SGHNT, CDR2 YENEEA. As DNA, the CDR3 is TGTGCCAGCAGCTTAAATGCGGGGAGGTCTGGCTACACCTTC. Residues: CASSLNAGRSGYTF.

This clone appeared a few times. The V and J genes are TRBV4-1 and TRBJ2-6; TRBD1 is a possible D gene (6 bases). V lost 5 bases and J 0 bases, leaving 14 bases between the germline ends. CDR3 length: 17 amino acids. Germline values: CDR1 MGHRA, CDR2 YSYEKL. The CDR3 loop reads CASSEGRGRSGANVLTF. The DNA for the CDR3 is TGCGCCAGCAGCGAAGGCAGGGGACGCTCTGGGGCCAACGTCCTGACTTTC.

The chain joins TRBV30 to TRBJ2-1, with D perhaps being TRBD1 or TRBD2 (5 bases each). The CDR3 has 13 amino acids. Per the germline V gene, CDR1 is GTSNPN and CDR2 is SVGIG (reference sequence). CDR3 loop: CAYEGSSYNEQFF. In nucleotides, the CDR3 is TGTGCTTACGAGGGGAGCTCCTACAATGAGCAGTTCTTC.